Listed below are T cell receptor beta chains from one sample, sequenced in a study of blood T cell repertoires in COVID-19. TCRdb's table, derived via immunoSEQ multiplex PCR, lists solely in-frame clones and lacks some. Found here are 490,000 or so clones, about nine tenths of them singletons; the top ten hold around 8%. The sequenced material came from PBMCs or T cells enriched from blood (not recorded which). Receptors originate from a woman aged 60-70 years who had recovered from COVID-19. Each CDR3 is given with its conserved first and last residue. A D gene is named only where the DNA matches it firmly. Only some rows state a clone size, as once, few, many or a class for expanded clones.

TGCGCCAGCAGCATTACCGCCGGGACTAGCGGGGGGTCACAAGGGACCCAGTACTTC | CASSITAGTSGGSQGTQYF | - | TRBJ2-5 | TRBV4-1 | TRBD2
TGCGCCAGCAGCTTCACAGGGGCGAACACTGAAGCTTTCTTT | CASSFTGANTEAFF | - | TRBJ1-1 | TRBV5-1 | TRBD1
TGTGCCAGCAGTGACTCGAGTACAGGGGGGACCTACTATGGCTACACCTTC | CASSDSSTGGTYYGYTF | once | TRBJ1-2 | TRBV6-4 | TRBD1
TGTGCCAGCAGCATCTCCGGACAGGGGGCTGAAGCTTTCTTT | CASSISGQGAEAFF | once | TRBJ1-1 | TRBV7-2 | TRBD1
TGTGCTAGTGGTCCCGGGACTAGCGGGGTGGAGCAGTTCTTC | CASGPGTSGVEQFF | - | TRBJ2-1 | TRBV12-5 | TRBD2
TGTGCCAGTGCAGACAGGGCTACTAATGAAAAACTGTTTTTT | CASADRATNEKLFF | - | TRBJ1-4 | TRBV19 | TRBD1
TGCGCCAGCAGGGAGGGGACTAATGAAAAACTGTTTTTT | CASREGTNEKLFF | - | TRBJ1-4 | TRBV5-1 | -
TGCGCCAGCAGCTTGGGGGGTGGACTAGGACAATCCGAGCAGTACTTC | CASSLGGGLGQSEQYF | - | TRBJ2-7 | TRBV5-1 | TRBD2
TGTGCCATCAGAGACCCGGGACTAGCGGGGGGAAACGGTCTAAGAAACATTCAGTACTTC | CAIRDPGLAGGNGLRNIQYF | - | TRBJ2-4 | TRBV10-3 | TRBD2
TGTGCCACCAGTGATTCTAGCGGGGAAATCCACGGGGAGCTGTTTTTT | CATSDSSGEIHGELFF | once | TRBJ2-2 | TRBV24-1 | TRBD2
TGTGCTAGTGGTTTCGGTCTGGACACTGAAGCTTTCTTT | CASGFGLDTEAFF | - | TRBJ1-1 | TRBV12-5 | -
TGTGCCAGCAGTCCGGAGACAGGGGGTGAAAAACTGTTTTTT | CASSPETGGEKLFF | - | TRBJ1-4 | TRBV2 | TRBD1
TGTGCCAGCAGCTCTTGGGGCAGCTCTAACACTGAAGCTTTCTTT | CASSSWGSSNTEAFF | - | TRBJ1-1 | TRBV14 | -
TGCGCCAGCAGCCAAGAGGGACAGGTAATCCTCCCCCAGCATTTT | CASSQEGQVILPQHF | - | TRBJ1-5 | TRBV4-1 | TRBD1
TGTGCCAGCAGGGCCCTCGAACGACAAGGGGATGGCTACACCTTC | CASRALERQGDGYTF | - | TRBJ1-2 | TRBV27 | -
TGTGCCACCAACCCCAGGGACATTGGTCAGCCCCAGCATTTT | CATNPRDIGQPQHF | - | TRBJ1-5 | TRBV6-5 | -
TGTGCCAGCAGTTTGATTCGCGGAGGGGAATATGGCTACACCTTC | CASSLIRGGEYGYTF | once | TRBJ1-2 | TRBV27 | -
TGTGCCAGCAGCCCCCGATGGAGAGGGTTCGGGGATGAGCAGTTCTTC | CASSPRWRGFGDEQFF | - | TRBJ2-1 | TRBV5-8 | -
TGTGCCAGCAGTTTGGAGCGATCGAACACTGAAGCTTTCTTT | CASSLERSNTEAFF | - | TRBJ1-1 | TRBV6-5 | -